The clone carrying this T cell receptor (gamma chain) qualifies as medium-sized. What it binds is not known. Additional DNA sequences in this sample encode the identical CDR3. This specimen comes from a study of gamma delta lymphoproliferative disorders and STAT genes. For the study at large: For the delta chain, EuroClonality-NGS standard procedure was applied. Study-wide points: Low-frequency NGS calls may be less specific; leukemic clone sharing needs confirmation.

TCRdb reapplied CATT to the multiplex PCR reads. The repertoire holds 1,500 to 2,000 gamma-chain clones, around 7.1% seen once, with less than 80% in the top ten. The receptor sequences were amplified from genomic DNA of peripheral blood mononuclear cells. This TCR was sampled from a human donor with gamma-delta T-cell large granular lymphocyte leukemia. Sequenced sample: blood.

CDR3 in amino acids: CATWDGPDKKLF. In DNA form, the CDR3 reads TGTGCCACCTGGGACGGGCCCGATAAGAAACTCTTT. The chain has TRGV2 and TRGJ1 or TRGJ2. The J gene, missing from TCRdb, was assigned here through DNA to germline matching. This CDR3 region has 12 residues. Trimming cost V 0 bases and J 8 bases; bases outside gene matches: 4. Germline V CDR1 and CDR2: EGSNGY, YDSYNSKV.